This T cell receptor beta chain was profiled in a study of T cells in Graves' hyperthyroidism and ophthalmopathy (dated by TCRdb to about 2019). In terms of the full investigation: Peripheral blood samples were taken at initial diagnosis, before any treatment was given. Prospective prediction of ophthalmopathy was tested in an independent validation cohort of 18 hyperthyroidism patients and around 16 patients who later progressed to ophthalmopathy. The 75 to 100 discovery patients were randomly split 7:3 into training and test sets. Thyroid tissue and blood T-cell repertoires from about six Graves' hyperthyroidism patients were also compared in the study. A discovery cohort of fewer than 110 patients, roughly 43 with Graves' ophthalmopathy and approximately 60 with stable Graves' hyperthyroidism, was used to find distinguishing TCR V-J signatures. After blood sampling, hyperthyroidism patients were treated with methimazole at a starting dose of 30 mg daily, and ophthalmopathy patients were treated with high-dose intravenous methylprednisolone. TCR Vbeta CDR3 sequencing of roughly 140 peripheral blood samples (around 45 ophthalmopathy, 70 to 85 hyperthyroidism and roughly 17 progressor patients) is reported in the paper. Points the paper makes about the study in general: A model built on a 13 V-J signature distinguished ophthalmopathy from stable hyperthyroidism, reaching 85% to 90% sensitivity and around 81% specificity in cross-validation and 80%/75% in testing. In validation, the model predicted progression to ophthalmopathy with roughly 66% sensitivity and less than 80% specificity, a median of about six months before onset. Sample size was not statistically predetermined, and blinding of investigators to group allocation was not performed. Blood samples also contained most of the expanded thyroid clonotypes (frequency above 0.001), which suggests that blood repertoires may reflect thyroid immune responses.

The TCR beta CDR3 regions were amplified from the RNA transcripts. The first round of RT-PCR for the TCR CDR3 was performed with the HTBI primer set and the Qiagen OneStep RT-PCR kit. Libraries were constructed in a second round of multiplex PCR, after which size selection and purification were performed. The libraries were sequenced on an Illumina HiSeq2000 using paired-end 100 bp reads. The original methods were these. SOAPnuke was used to process the raw data, throwing out any read that contained adapters or uncalled bases, had a mean Phred below 15, or lacked an exact constant-primer or identifier match. COPE v1.2.5 was used to merge high-quality paired reads, and clonotypes were defined as unique nucleotide sequences. Clonotypes were aligned to IMGT TRBV, TRBD and TRBJ reference segments using MiTCR v1.1. The analysis was restricted to V-J combinations with a frequency above 0.0001, which together covered 99.2% of the repertoires. The TCS score was defined as F50 (clonal expansion) divided by E x V (chaos), with BLOSUM62-based TCRdist calculated between CDR3 peptides within each V-J. Welch's t-statistics and random forest reduced 500 to 650 V-J features to 13, which were used in a naive Bayes classifier (R e1071). TCRdb reran the public reads through fastp at Q25 and MiXCR, keeping productive beta chains. Each record represents a unique CDR3 protein, reported with the most common genes and DNA among its rows. For this entry, the V and J calls and clone size follow TCRdb and not the study's own pipeline. For this sample the table gives about 420,000 distinct CDR3 sequences, of which less than 20% were detected only once. Jointly, the top ten make up roughly 14% of the sample.

The CDR3 starts with the cysteine, ends with the phenylalanine, and has 14 residues. Here the CDR3 DNA is all that survives: 42 bases in frame from base 1. V is reduced by 5 bases and J by 5 bases, leaving a spacing of 16 bases between them. Sequences SGHTA (CDR1) and FQGNSA (CDR2) are obtained from the germline V gene. Worth noting for this clonotype: This receptor's antigen is unknown. Base qualities were left out, and no much larger clone turns up one base away.

Stable Graves' hyperthyroidism was defined as no progression to ophthalmopathy during 18 months of follow-up. Hyperthyroidism patients were newly diagnosed, with disease duration under 2 months, and aged 18 to 65 years. Patients with uncontrolled infections, other autoimmune diseases, pregnancy or lactation were excluded. Diagnoses were based on clinical symptoms, serum thyroxine and TRAb, thyroid ultrasound and orbital computed tomography. PBMCs were separated from under 11 ml of fresh peripheral blood using Ficoll-Paque density gradient centrifugation. Trizol reagent was used to extract total RNA, and RNA quality was then checked on an Agilent 2100 Bioanalyzer.

Source material: blood. This receptor was identified in a woman younger than 30 with Graves' hyperthyroidism. The rearrangement joined TRBV7-2 to TRBJ2-7; TRBD2 is possibly the D segment (6 matching bases). DNA sequence: TGTGCCAGCAGCCCTCACCTCAGACTAGACGAGCAGTACTTC. Protein translation: CASSPHLRLDEQYF.